The 8 T cell receptor beta chains in this list originate from one sample, sequenced in a study of spatial heterogeneity in lung cancer. The study, taken as a whole, reports: Mutation tallies in tumors tracked expanded intratumoral alpha and beta TCR counts.

Antigens for these TCRs are unknown. Time point reported: sample taken at primary tumor resection. Using its own MiXCR run on the 5' RACE reads, TCRdb lists one record per CDR3 protein. This sample has around 16,000 distinct CDR3 sequences; under 7.5% occur once, and the top ten carry around 19%. The sequences come from lung tumor tissue, collected at surgery. Receptors originate from a female donor with early-stage non-small cell lung cancer.

This clonotype appeared a few times. The V call is TRBV6-5, the J call TRBJ2-7; no clear D gene. This CDR3 has 14 amino acids. Trimming pared 2 bases from V and 3 bases from J, leaving 11 bases between. The germline CDR1 and CDR2 sequences are MNHEY and SVGAGI. In DNA form, the CDR3 reads TGTGCCAGCAGTTACCCGGACCGCCTCTACGAGCAGTACTTC. Protein sequence: CASSYPDRLYEQYF.

The rearrangement joins TRBV11-2 to TRBJ1-4, with D unclear. The CDR3 length is 14 residues. V lost 5 bases to trimming and J lost 8 bases, with 15 bases between them. Per the germline V gene, CDR1 is SGHAT and CDR2 is FQNNGV. The DNA for the CDR3 is TGTGCCAGCAGCCAAGCTTGGAACAGCGAAAAACTGTTTTTT. Translating it yields CASSQAWNSEKLFF.

The chain has TRBV6-5 and TRBJ2-7; D is unresolved. This CDR3 contains 14 residues. Per germline, CDR1 MNHEY and CDR2 SVGAGI. The V and J ends lost 5 bases and 1 base respectively, with 12 bases between them. CDR3 bases: TGTGCCAGCAGTCCCCGGGCCTTTTCCTACGAGCAGTACTTC. Residues: CASSPRAFSYEQYF.

This clonotype was found many times. The chain recombines TRBV9 with TRBJ2-2, with TRBD1 matching 8 bases. The CDR3 extends over 16 amino acids. Per the germline V gene, CDR1 is SGDLS and CDR2 is YYNGEE. V gave up 0 bases and J gave up 6 bases; unmatched junction bases: 7. The CDR3 bases are TGTGCCAGCAGCGTAGCCCCAGGGGGCGCGGCCGGGGAGCTGTTTTTT. This translates into CASSVAPGGAAGELFF.

In this sample, this clonotype turned up a few times. J is TRBJ2-3 and V is TRBV7-8; 7 positions match TRBD1. Per germline, CDR1 SGHVS and CDR2 FQNEAQ. The CDR3 is 15 residues long. Unmatched junction bases numbered 3, after V lost 1 base and J lost 2 bases. The CDR3 here is CASSLEGALTDTQYF. Written as DNA, the CDR3 is TGTGCCAGCAGCTTAGAGGGGGCCCTCACAGATACGCAGTATTTT.

The chain's CDR3 is CASSRTSGADTQYF. CDR3 coding DNA: TGTGCCAGCAGTCGGACTAGCGGCGCAGATACGCAGTATTTT. The chain combines TRBV7-2 with TRBJ2-3; 10 nucleotides match TRBD2. V dropped 6 bases and J dropped 4; count of bases not matched to a gene: 4. The CDR3 spans 14 residues. From germline, CDR1 is SGHTA and CDR2 FQGNSA.

V gene TRBV4-1 combines with J gene TRBJ2-3; TRBD2 agrees at 13 bases. This CDR3 region has 15 residues. The germline gives CDR1 MGHRA, CDR2 YSYEKL. After removal of 2 bases from V and 9 bases from J, the junction contained 5 bases not matched to a gene. The CDR3 here is CASSQTSGGAATQYF. In nucleotides, the CDR3 is TGCGCCAGCAGCCAAACTAGCGGGGGGGCAGCGACGCAGTATTTT.

This clonotype was counted at least ten times. The J gene is TRBJ2-5, the V gene TRBV7-6; no definite D call. The CDR3 contains 14 residues. Germline V lookup: CDR1 SGHVS, CDR2 FNYEAQ. V was cut by 1 base and J by 1 base, with 7 bases left in between. This CDR3 is CASSLGAAQETQYF. The CDR3 coding sequence is TGTGCCAGCAGCTTAGGGGCAGCCCAAGAGACCCAGTACTTC.